The sequence of this TCR beta chain was determined in a study of blood T cell repertoires in COVID-19. As for the study in general: In each case, the material was cDNA or gDNA derived from T cells, B-cell-depleted T cells, or PBMCs.

Individuals aged roughly 18 to 95 years were recruited from 24 US areas. Symptom resolution, clearance, or two negative PCRs marked the recovered donors of Cohort 3. The germline CDR1 and CDR2 sequences are WSHSY and SAAADI. CDR3 length equals 14 residues. Trimming pared 0 bases from V and 0 bases from J, leaving 5 bases between. Produced via immunoSEQ multiplex PCR; TCRdb's table is partial and in-frame only. The sample records about 250,000 clones, 80% to 90% being singletons. The sequenced sample was PBMCs or T cells enriched from blood (not recorded which). V usage is TRBV10-2 and J usage is TRBJ2-5; D gene unclear. This TCR was sampled from a woman aged 25 to 39 who had recovered from COVID-19. The CDR3 protein is CASSESSYQETQYF. CDR3 coding DNA: TGCGCCAGCAGTGAGTCGAGTTACCAAGAGACCCAGTACTTC.